A single sample is the source of the 19 T cell receptor beta chains below, sequenced in a study of blood T cell repertoires in COVID-19. Clones were sequenced by immunoSEQ multiplex PCR, and TCRdb holds only the in-frame ones, with some missing. The profile covers 250,000 or so clones, with roughly 86% appearing a single time and over 2.5% taken by the ten largest. Material for sequencing was PBMCs or T cells enriched from blood (not recorded which). The receptors come from a woman younger than 30 who had recovered from COVID-19.

This chain connects TRBV29-1 to TRBJ2-5; 11 nucleotides align to TRBD1. CDR1 is SQVTM and CDR2 is ANQGSEA in the germline V gene. V shed 6 bases and J 2 bases; nucleotides not matched to a gene: 8. The CDR3 is 15 amino acids. CDR3 DNA: TGCAGCGTGGTTGGACAGGGGGCGGATCAAGAGACCCAGTACTTC. Amino acids: CSVVGQGADQETQYF. Full variable domain (outside the CDR3, taken from reference TRBV29-1 and TRBJ2-5): SAVISQKPSRDICQRGTSLTIQCQVDSQVTMMFWYRQQPGQSLTLIATANQGSEATYESGFVIDKFPISRPNLTFSTLTVSNMSPEDSSIYLCSVVGQGADQETQYFGPGTRLLVL.

The chain couples TRBV2 to TRBJ2-7; possible D gene TRBD1, 6 bases. Germline CDR1 is SNHLY and CDR2 is FYNNEI. CDR3 length: 13 residues. Trimming removed 3 bases at V and 2 bases at J, with 8 bases between. Written as DNA, the CDR3 is TGTGCCAGCAGTGAGGACAGAGCCTACGAGCAGTACTTC. The encoded protein is CASSEDRAYEQYF.

This clone was seen only a few times. The chain is built from TRBV2 and TRBJ2-2; 8 bases map to TRBD2. V shed 4 bases and J 2 bases; nucleotides not matched to a gene: 9. Looked up from germline, CDR1 is SNHLY and CDR2 is FYNNEI. This CDR3 has 17 residues. The CDR3 loop is CASSVDSGKHNTGELFF. CDR3 coding DNA: TGTGCCAGCAGTGTTGATAGCGGGAAACATAACACCGGGGAGCTGTTTTTT. The full variable domain, with the rest looked up from reference TRBV2 and TRBJ2-2, is EPEVTQTPSHQVTQMGQEVILRCVPISNHLYFYWYRQILGQKVEFLVSFYNNEISEKSEIFDDQFSVERPDGSNFTLKIRSTKLEDSAMYFCASSVDSGKHNTGELFFGEGSRLTVL.

This chain uses TRBV27 with TRBJ2-7, with D tentatively TRBD2 (5 bases). The germline CDR1 and CDR2 sequences are MNHEY and SMNVEV (reference sequence). This CDR3 region has 15 residues. Trimming removed 2 bases from V and 0 bases from J, with 11 bases in between. This CDR3 reads CASSLRGPSSYEQYF. The CDR3, as DNA: TGTGCCAGCAGTTTACGGGGTCCTAGCTCCTACGAGCAGTACTTC.

The CDR3 spells CASSAATDITDTQYF. CDR3 coding DNA: TGTGCCAGCAGCGCCGCGACAGATATCACAGATACGCAGTATTTT. The chain recombines TRBV5-6 with TRBJ2-3; D perhaps matches TRBD1 (5 bases). The CDR3 is 15 amino acids. V was clipped by 4 bases and J by 2 bases, with 14 bases between them. Looked up from germline, CDR1 is SGHDT and CDR2 is YYEEEE.

This chain uses TRBV4-2 with TRBJ2-7; no clear D gene. From germline, CDR1 is LGHNA and CDR2 YNFKEQ. V was shortened by 0 bases and J by 6 bases, with 6 bases between the two germline ends. The CDR3 contains 12 residues. The CDR3 protein is CASSQDPGEQYF. The CDR3 bases are TGTGCCAGCAGCCAAGATCCCGGCGAGCAGTACTTC.

J is TRBJ2-2 and V is TRBV30; D is unresolved. The CDR3 has 14 residues. Trimming stripped 2 bases from V and 0 bases from J, with 7 bases between. Germline values: CDR1 GTSNPN, CDR2 SVGIG (reference sequence). DNA for the CDR3: TGTGCCTGGAGTTACAAAGCGAACACCGGGGAGCTGTTTTTT. The encoded protein is CAWSYKANTGELFF. The full variable domain, in which reference TRBV30 and TRBJ2-2 provide the parts outside the CDR3, is SQTIHQWPATLVQPVGSPLSLECTVEGTSNPNLYWYRQAAGRGLQLLFYSVGIGQISSEVPQNLSASRPQDRQFILSSKKLLLSDSGFYLCAWSYKANTGELFFGEGSRLTVL.

The V and J genes are TRBV27 and TRBJ1-2; 12 nucleotides align to TRBD1. The trim removed 8 bases at V and 8 bases at J, leaving 9 bases unmatched. The CDR3 loop spans 14 amino acids. Per germline, CDR1 MNHEY and CDR2 SMNVEV (reference sequence). The CDR3 here is CASAPGQGAQGYTF. CDR3 DNA: TGTGCCAGCGCTCCGGGACAGGGGGCGCAAGGCTACACCTTC.

The chain couples TRBV27 to TRBJ1-1; tentatively, D is TRBD1 (6 bases). Germline V lookup: CDR1 MNHEY, CDR2 SMNVEV (reference sequence). The germline V and J ends were trimmed by 3 bases and 4 bases, with 21 bases remaining between them. CDR3 length: 17 residues. For the CDR3, the DNA is TGTGCCAGCAGTTTCTCTCTGCGGAACAGGGCGCCCACTGAAGCTTTCTTT. Translated, it gives CASSFSLRNRAPTEAFF.

The chain has TRBV6-2 or TRBV6-3 and TRBJ2-1; 11 nucleotides agree with TRBD2. The length of the CDR3 is 19 residues. Germline V gene sequence: CDR1 MNHEY, CDR2 SVGEGT. V lost 4 bases, J lost 0 bases, and 11 bases stayed unmatched. The CDR3 DNA follows: TGTGCCAGCAGTTTCCTGAGCTTAGCGGGAGGGCCCTCCTACAATGAGCAGTTCTTC. Translating it yields CASSFLSLAGGPSYNEQFF.

This chain joins TRBV19 and TRBJ1-2, with 8 nucleotides matching TRBD1. V gave up 3 bases and J gave up 3 bases; unmatched junction bases: 9. The CDR3 is 16 residues long. In germline, CDR1 is LNHDA, CDR2 SQIVND (reference sequence). CDR3 in DNA: TGTGCCAGTAGTATCTATCCAGGGGGCATGGACTATGGCTACACCTTC. It is translated as CASSIYPGGMDYGYTF.

This clone was recorded only once. V usage is TRBV5-6 and J usage is TRBJ2-2, with D possibly matching TRBD2 (6 bases). The V end lost 4 bases, the J end lost 0 bases, and 22 bases lay between the germline ends. The CDR3 loop spans 19 amino acids. CDR1 is SGHDT and CDR2 is YYEEEE in the germline V gene. CDR3 nucleotide sequence: TGTGCCAGCAGCCCCACAGCCCACGGGGGACCTCCGAACACCGGGGAGCTGTTTTTT. It yields the protein CASSPTAHGGPPNTGELFF.

The chain carries TRBV18 and TRBJ1-2; TRBD1 aligns across 11 bases. Germline V gene sequence: CDR1 KGHSH, CDR2 LQKENI. The CDR3 is 14 amino acids. V lost 2 bases, J lost 8 bases, and 4 bases stayed unmatched. CDR3 sequence reads: CASSPGQGAGGYTF. As DNA, the CDR3 is TGTGCCAGCTCACCAGGACAGGGGGCTGGGGGCTACACCTTC.

The V call is TRBV5-4, the J call TRBJ2-3, with 14 bases matching TRBD2. CDR1 and CDR2 (germline): SGHNT, YYREEE (reference sequence). With V trimmed by 2 bases and J by 5 bases, 7 bases remained unmatched. This CDR3 has 17 residues. CDR3 sequence: CASSFPGLAGVGDTQYF. CDR3 nucleotides: TGTGCCAGCAGCTTCCCGGGACTAGCGGGAGTGGGAGATACGCAGTATTTT.

This clone was recorded a few times. The V call is TRBV12-5, the J call TRBJ2-1, with TRBD1 as a possible D gene (6 bases). Trimming cost V 6 bases and J 4 bases, with 13 bases left between them. The length of the CDR3 is 14 residues. Germline CDR1 is LGHNT and CDR2 is FRNRAP. The CDR3 sequence is CASGEDSSYNEQFF. The CDR3 nucleotides read TGTGCTAGTGGGGAGGACAGTTCATACAATGAGCAGTTCTTC.

This clone was observed a few times. The chain links TRBV3-1 (or the pseudogene TRBV3-2) to TRBJ1-1, with a possible D match to TRBD1 (6 bases). V gave up 4 bases and J gave up 2 bases, with 11 bases separating them. The CDR3 runs 14 residues. The germline gives CDR1 LGHDT, CDR2 YNNKEL (reference sequence). The CDR3 region is CASSPLGGNTEAFF. The CDR3 nucleotides are TGTGCCAGCAGCCCCCTAGGGGGTAACACTGAAGCTTTCTTT.

The rearrangement links TRBV10-3 to TRBJ2-2; 7 nucleotides line up with TRBD2. The CDR3 spans 14 residues. With V trimmed by 8 bases and J by 6 bases, 9 bases remained unmatched. The germline V gene has CDR1 ENHRY and CDR2 SYGVKD. CDR3 sequence (DNA): TGTGCCATCGGGGGGAGGGGTCTGCCCGGGGAGCTGTTTTTT. Its protein product is CAIGGRGLPGELFF.

V is TRBV11-3 and J is TRBJ1-5; 7 bases map to TRBD1. The junction had 4 bases not matched to a gene; V was cut back by 3 bases and J by 5 bases. CDR3 size: 14 residues. Germline V gene sequence: CDR1 SGHNT, CDR2 YENEEA. Here the CDR3 reads CASSFTGDDQPQHF. As DNA, the CDR3 is TGTGCCAGCAGCTTTACAGGGGACGATCAGCCCCAGCATTTT.

The rearrangement joins TRBV19 to TRBJ1-1, with D perhaps matching TRBD1 (5 bases). This CDR3 has 15 residues. CDR1 and CDR2 from the germline V gene are LNHDA and SQIVND (reference sequence). V gave up 4 bases and J gave up 1 base, with 13 bases separating them. The CDR3 sequence: CASSTVPGGNTEAFF. In DNA form, the CDR3 reads TGTGCCAGTAGTACGGTCCCCGGGGGGAACACTGAAGCTTTCTTT. Complete variable domain (other parts from reference TRBV19 and TRBJ1-1): DGGITQSPKYLFRKEGQNVTLSCEQNLNHDAMYWYRQDPGQGLRLIYYSQIVNDFQKGDIAEGYSVSREKKESFPLTVTSAQKNPTAFYLCASSTVPGGNTEAFFGQGTRLTVV.